This T cell receptor beta chain was obtained from a study of STAT3 mutations in large granular lymphocyte leukemia. General study points: Treatment regimens differed across patients between samplings. Every T-LGLL patient had at least one immunodominant TCRbeta clonotype. In some patients, a small highly pathogenic clone possibly went undetected.

Libraries were prepared by immunoSEQ multiplex PCR; TCRdb keeps only in-frame clonotypes and omits some of them. The table lists over 25,000 clones, 70% to 80% of them singletons. In this sample, this clone turned up a few times. The antigen is not known. The sequence derives from a woman aged 45-59 years with T-cell large granular lymphocyte leukemia. Some clones in this sample may be carry-over from other donors' samples. Sequenced sample: peripheral blood mononuclear cells.

CDR3 in amino acids: CASSPGLAGAYEQYF. The CDR3 DNA is TGTGCCAGCAGCCCCGGACTAGCGGGAGCCTACGAGCAGTACTTC. V is TRBV9 and J is TRBJ2-7; 13 bases are a match to TRBD2. The CDR3 spans 15 residues. Germline V gene sequence: CDR1 SGDLS, CDR2 YYNGEE. V shed 4 bases, J shed 2 bases, and the junction held 3 bases outside the gene matches.